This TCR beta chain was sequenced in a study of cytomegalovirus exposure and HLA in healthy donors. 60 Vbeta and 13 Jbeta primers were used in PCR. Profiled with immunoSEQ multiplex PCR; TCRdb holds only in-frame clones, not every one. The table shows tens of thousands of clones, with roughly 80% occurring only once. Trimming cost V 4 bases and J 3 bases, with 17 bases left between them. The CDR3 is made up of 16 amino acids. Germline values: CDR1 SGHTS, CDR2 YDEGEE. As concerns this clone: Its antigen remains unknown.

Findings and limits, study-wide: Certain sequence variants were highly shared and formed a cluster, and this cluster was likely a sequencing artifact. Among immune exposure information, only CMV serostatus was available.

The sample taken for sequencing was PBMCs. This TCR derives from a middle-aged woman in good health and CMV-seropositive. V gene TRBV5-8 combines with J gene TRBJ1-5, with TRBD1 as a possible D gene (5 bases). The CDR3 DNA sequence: TGTGCCAGCAGCCCGCCAAACGTGGGGCTCAATCAGCCCCAGCATTTT. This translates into CASSPPNVGLNQPQHF.